This paragraph covers one T cell receptor (beta chain) sequence. The sample is drawn from a study of blood T cell repertoires in COVID-19. In the original workflow: For nucleated cells, counts were estimated from reference gene primer amplification. This table comes from immunoSEQ multiplex PCR, and its TCRdb copy is limited to in-frame clones, with some not included. That table is the source of V, J and clone size, and D and trimming were worked out from the DNA. There are tens of thousands of clones in the sample; around four fifths occur only once, and nearly 3.5% lies in the top ten. The specimen was peripheral blood. The TCR was taken from a man aged 45 to 65 with acute or convalescent COVID-19.

In nucleotides, the CDR3 is TGTGCCAGCAGCTTGGGGCTAGCGGGAGGGCAAGAGACCCAGTACTTC. As protein: CASSLGLAGGQETQYF. This chain links TRBV5-4 with TRBJ2-5, with 12 bases that match TRBD2. This CDR3 spans 16 amino acids. J was trimmed by 2 bases and V by 0 bases; bases with no gene match: 2. Germline loops: CDR1 SGHNT, CDR2 YYREEE (reference sequence).